These 22 T cell receptor beta chains share one sample of origin, sequenced in a study of blood T cells in healthy people across ages. A J-beta primer mix and a sample-barcoded 5' primer were used in a second PCR of about 7 to 12 cycles. TCRdb re-called the 5' RACE reads through MiXCR, storing one row per CDR3 protein. The table records some 640,000 distinct CDR3 sequences, 45% to 50% of them present only once. Sequenced material: blood. The receptor source for this set is a woman aged 55-69 years in good health.

This clonotype showed up just a few times. The chain recombines TRBV5-1 with TRBJ2-1; 10 bases are shared with TRBD2. After removal of 3 bases from V and 5 bases from J, the junction contained 11 bases not matched to a gene. Germline V lookup: CDR1 SGHRS, CDR2 YFSETQ. The CDR3 loop spans 17 amino acids. In nucleotides, the CDR3 is TGCGCCAGCAGCTCATTAGCGGGAGGCCCAATAAACAATGAGCAGTTCTTC. It translates to CASSSLAGGPINNEQFF.

V gene TRBV12-3 or TRBV12-4 combines with J gene TRBJ2-3, with D possibly matching TRBD2 (5 bases). Trimming pared 5 bases from V and 1 base from J, leaving 16 bases between. The CDR3 extends over 16 amino acids. For the CDR3, the DNA is TGTGCCAGCAGTCCCTGGACCGGGATAGGCACAGATACGCAGTATTTT. Amino acid sequence: CASSPWTGIGTDTQYF.

The rearrangement links TRBV28 to TRBJ2-5; TRBD2 aligns across 7 bases. Matching the DNA end better, TRBJ2-7 makes the J call doubtful. This CDR3 is built from 14 residues. Germline CDR1 reads MDHEN; CDR2 reads SYDVKM. CDR3 sequence (DNA): TGTGCCAGCAGGGATGATAGCGGGCGGAACGAGCAGTACTTC. Its protein product is CASRDDSGRNEQYF.

The V and J genes are TRBV3-1 and TRBJ2-7, with 9 bases fitting TRBD1. The germline V gene encodes CDR1 LGHDT and CDR2 YNNKEL (reference sequence). The trim removed 4 bases at V and 3 bases at J, leaving 10 bases unmatched. The CDR3 sequence is 16 residues long. For the CDR3, the DNA is TGTGCCAGCAGCCCAAACAGGGGGCCCTCCCTCTACGAGCAGTACTTC. Protein: CASSPNRGPSLYEQYF.

This clonotype was seen a handful of times. The chain is built from TRBV27 and TRBJ2-7; D gene ambiguous. V was cut by 8 bases and J by 4 bases, with 9 bases left in between. The CDR3 length is 11 residues. Germline V lookup: CDR1 MNHEY, CDR2 SMNVEV (reference sequence). The CDR3 region has the DNA TGTGCCAGCGGACCCCCTTACGAGCAGTACTTC. Translated, it gives CASGPPYEQYF.

J is TRBJ2-3 and V is TRBV28; 10 bases map to TRBD2. Germline-derived CDR1 and CDR2 are MDHEN and SYDVKM. Trimming at V came to 6 bases and at J to 1 base, leaving 4 bases not matched to a gene. CDR3 length: 15 residues. The CDR3 coding sequence is TGTGCCAGCAGATCCGGGACTAGCGGCACAGATACGCAGTATTTT. It yields the protein CASRSGTSGTDTQYF.

This sequence joins TRBV7-9 and TRBJ2-1, with TRBD2 identical over 11 bases. This CDR3 has 19 residues. V was clipped by 4 bases and J by 3 bases; unmatched bases: 14. Germline V gives CDR1 SEHNR, CDR2 FQNEAQ (reference sequence). CDR3 residues: CASSYLGLAGGTHYNEQFF. Here the CDR3 DNA reads TGTGCCAGCAGCTATTTGGGGCTAGCGGGAGGAACCCACTACAATGAGCAGTTCTTC.

The chain combines TRBV6-6 with TRBJ2-7; 9 nucleotides agree with TRBD1. The CDR3 has 15 amino acids. Trimming at V came to 5 bases and at J to 5 bases, leaving 10 bases not matched to a gene. Germline assignment: CDR1 MNHNY and CDR2 SVGAGI (reference sequence). The CDR3 loop is CASSTTGGAVHEQYF. CDR3 in DNA: TGTGCCAGCAGTACCACAGGGGGCGCGGTCCACGAGCAGTACTTC.

There are a few counts of this clonotype. The chain couples TRBV18 to TRBJ1-2; D not resolved. The CDR3 has 14 amino acids. V lost 4 bases and J lost 5, with 14 bases in between. In germline, CDR1 is KGHSH, CDR2 LQKENI. CDR3 nucleotides: TGTGCCAGCTCACTGACCGGACTGATGTATGGCTACACCTTC. The encoded protein is CASSLTGLMYGYTF.

This clonotype was seen more than once but under ten times. The gene calls are TRBV7-9 and TRBJ2-1, with D possibly TRBD1 on 8 matching bases. Germline V lookup: CDR1 SEHNR, CDR2 FQNEAQ (reference sequence). Deletions cut 3 bases from V and 7 bases from J, with 16 bases between. The CDR3 is made up of 15 amino acids. The CDR3: CASSLWTGRENEQFF. CDR3 in DNA: TGTGCCAGCAGCTTGTGGACAGGGAGGGAGAATGAGCAGTTCTTC.

The V and J genes are TRBV9 and TRBJ2-2, with D unclear. The CDR3 length is 13 residues. Trimming shortened V by 0 bases and J by 5 bases, and 5 bases separated the two germline ends. Germline CDR1 reads SGDLS; CDR2 reads YYNGEE. The CDR3 reads CASSVVGTGELFF. CDR3 nucleotides: TGTGCCAGCAGCGTAGTCGGGACCGGGGAGCTGTTTTTT.

The V gene is TRBV7-2, the J gene TRBJ1-2, with 9 bases matching TRBD1. With V trimmed by 3 bases and J by 3 bases, 5 bases remained unmatched. This CDR3 has 15 residues. The germline gives CDR1 SGHTA, CDR2 FQGNSA. The CDR3 DNA is TGTGCCAGCAGCTTGGGGACAGGGTTTTACTATGGCTACACCTTC. Translating gives CASSLGTGFYYGYTF.

This clonotype was detected only a few times. The rearrangement links TRBV12-3 or TRBV12-4 to TRBJ2-1; 8 nucleotides line up with TRBD2. V was clipped by 3 bases and J by 7 bases; unmatched bases: 8. This CDR3 has 15 residues. This CDR3 reads CASSLVLAAMNEQFF. The CDR3 DNA reads as TGTGCCAGCAGTTTGGTACTAGCGGCTATGAATGAGCAGTTCTTC.

The V gene is TRBV24-1, the J gene TRBJ2-7, with 9 bases matching TRBD1. The CDR3 extends over 15 amino acids. The V segment lost 2 bases and the J segment 3 bases; nucleotides outside the gene matches: 4. From germline, CDR1 is KGHDR and CDR2 SFDVKD. The CDR3 nucleotides are TGTGCCACCAGTGATTCGGGACAGGGTAACTACGAGCAGTACTTC. It translates to CATSDSGQGNYEQYF.

This clonotype has only one observation. V is TRBV9 and J is TRBJ2-1; a weak D match, TRBD2 (5 bases). This CDR3 comprises 15 residues. The ends were cut back, 3 bases at V and 6 bases at J, with 16 bases in the middle. Germline CDR1 is SGDLS and CDR2 is YYNGEE. CDR3 residues: CASSEDSVSGNEQFF. CDR3 coding DNA: TGTGCCAGCAGCGAGGACTCCGTCTCCGGCAATGAGCAGTTCTTC.

V gene TRBV5-1 combines with J gene TRBJ1-1; 7 bases agree with TRBD1. V lost 6 bases and J lost 1; bases outside the gene matches: 3. The CDR3 spans 13 residues. Germline V lookup: CDR1 SGHRS, CDR2 YFSETQ. Written as DNA, the CDR3 is TGCGCCAGCAATAGGGACAGGAACACTGAAGCTTTCTTT. Translated, it gives CASNRDRNTEAFF.

This clonotype was seen a few times. This chain joins TRBV29-1 and TRBJ2-5; D tentatively fits TRBD1 or TRBD2 (5 bases each). The J call is in doubt because the DNA end fits TRBJ2-7 better. Germline-derived CDR1 and CDR2 are SQVTM and ANQGSEA. The CDR3 is 15 residues long. CDR3 nucleotide sequence: TGCAGCGTTGCACGGGGCCTCGCTGGCCCCTACGAGCAGTACTTC. Protein: CSVARGLAGPYEQYF.

This chain joins TRBV4-3 and TRBJ2-3; no definite D call. V was shortened by 1 base and J by 0 bases, with 11 bases between the two germline ends. The CDR3 totals 16 residues. Germline V gene lookup returns CDR1 LGHNA and CDR2 YSLEER. As DNA, the CDR3 is TGCGCCAGCAGCCAAGGCCTAGGTTATAGCACAGATACGCAGTATTTT. Translated: CASSQGLGYSTDTQYF.

The J gene is TRBJ2-1, the V gene TRBV4-3; no reliable D call. The V and J ends lost 3 bases and 7 bases respectively, with 16 bases between them. This CDR3 has 15 residues. Per germline, CDR1 LGHNA and CDR2 YSLEER. The CDR3 nucleotides read TGCGCCAGCAGCCAGGTCCGGATCGCCGGAAATGAGCAGTTCTTC. Encoded protein: CASSQVRIAGNEQFF.

CDR3 sequence: CASSSARAGETQYF. CDR3 bases: TGTGCCAGCAGTTCAGCCAGGGCGGGGGAGACCCAGTACTTC. The chain has TRBV6-6 and TRBJ2-5; possibly TRBD2 for D (6 bases). Trimming shortened V by 4 bases and J by 5 bases, and 14 bases separated the two germline ends. Germline V gene lookup returns CDR1 MNHNY and CDR2 SVGAGI (reference sequence). The CDR3 loop spans 14 amino acids.

The rearrangement joins TRBV7-3 to TRBJ2-7, with TRBD2 matching 7 bases. V gave up 5 bases and J gave up 6 bases; unmatched junction bases: 13. The CDR3 spans 15 residues. The germline V gene encodes CDR1 SGHTA and CDR2 FQGTGA. CDR3 region: CASSVDPWGGGEQYF. The DNA of the CDR3 is TGTGCCAGCAGCGTGGACCCTTGGGGGGGAGGCGAGCAGTACTTC.

This clonotype was seen a handful of times. This chain connects TRBV7-2 to TRBJ1-2, with D tentatively TRBD1 (6 bases). This CDR3 region has 14 residues. V was pared by 0 bases and J by 7 bases, with 12 bases between. Germline-derived CDR1 and CDR2 are SGHTA and FQGNSA. The CDR3 DNA sequence: TGTGCCAGCAGCTTAGCTCGGACAGACTTTGGCTACACCTTC. It specifies CASSLARTDFGYTF.